Listed below are T cell receptor beta chains from one sample, sequenced in a study of T cells in Graves' hyperthyroidism and ophthalmopathy. TCRdb processed the multiplex PCR reads anew with MiXCR; each CDR3 protein has one entry. The repertoire includes a few hundred thousand distinct CDR3 sequences, approximately 15% of them detected once, and 2.5% to 4% sits in the top ten. The sequencing input was blood. These receptors came from a woman in her forties with Graves' ophthalmopathy. CDR3s include the opening cysteine and the closing phenylalanine or tryptophan. A D gene is named only where the DNA matches it firmly. Clone size is stated in some rows and not others, as once, few, many or a class when expanded.

TRBV7-9	TRBJ1-1	few	TRBD1	CASSPRQGRGTEAFF	TGTGCCAGCAGCCCGAGACAGGGGAGGGGAACTGAAGCTTTCTTT
TRBV9	TRBJ1-2	NA	TRBD1	CASGSSTDRALNYGYTF	TGTGCCAGCGGCTCCTCTACGGACAGGGCCCTTAACTATGGCTACACCTTC
TRBV15	TRBJ2-1	few	NA	CATSPGQRDFNEQFF	TGTGCCACCAGCCCCGGACAGAGAGATTTCAATGAGCAGTTCTTC
TRBV5-1	TRBJ2-1	many	NA	CASSFPDSYNEQFF	TGCGCCAGCAGCTTCCCCGACTCCTACAATGAGCAGTTCTTC
TRBV7-9	TRBJ2-3	many	NA	CASRPRSTDTQYF	TGTGCCAGCAGACCCAGAAGCACAGATACGCAGTATTTT
TRBV28	TRBJ2-1	NA	NA	CASRGYEQFF	TGTGCCAGCAGGGGATATGAGCAGTTCTTC
TRBV29-1	TRBJ2-7	NA	TRBD2	CSVGRGADEQYF	TGCAGCGTTGGGCGGGGGGCCGACGAGCAGTACTTC
TRBV5-6	TRBJ1-6	few	NA	CASSLGTTSHSPLHF	TGTGCCAGCAGCTTGGGCACAACTAGTCATTCACCCCTCCACTTT
TRBV28	TRBJ1-5	NA	NA	CASRSGAGNQPQHF	TGTGCCAGCAGGTCAGGGGCGGGCAATCAGCCCCAGCATTTT
TRBV20-1	TRBJ2-3	few	NA	CSARDFQGLKDTQYF	TGCAGTGCTAGAGATTTCCAGGGGCTAAAAGATACGCAGTATTTT
TRBV27	TRBJ1-2	NA	TRBD1	CASSFAGGGYGYTF	TGTGCCAGCAGTTTCGCAGGGGGCGGCTATGGCTACACCTTC
TRBV6-1	TRBJ1-1	many	NA	CASSKFRAWTEAFF	TGTGCCAGCAGCAAGTTCCGGGCTTGGACTGAAGCTTTCTTT
TRBV10-1	TRBJ1-5	NA	NA	CARKGGNQPQHF	TGCGCCAGGAAGGGAGGCAATCAGCCCCAGCATTTT
TRBV14	TRBJ1-2	NA	NA	CASSHGGGQVYGYTF	TGTGCCAGCAGCCACGGCGGAGGGCAGGTGTATGGCTACACCTTC
TRBV5-4	TRBJ2-2	NA	NA	CASSRATFYSGVKNTGELFF	TGTGCCAGCAGCCGAGCCACGTTCTACTCAGGGGTTAAGAACACCGGGGAGCTGTTTTTT
TRBV7-9	TRBJ2-3	NA	NA	CAIQRTDTQYF	TGTGCCATTCAAAGGACAGATACGCAGTATTTT
TRBV14	TRBJ1-4	NA	NA	CASSRRQVNEKLFF	TGTGCCAGCAGCCGGCGACAGGTTAATGAAAAACTGTTTTTT
TRBV20-1	TRBJ2-1	few	NA	CSAPIAGLAIVNEQFF	TGCAGTGCTCCAATAGCAGGCCTAGCGATCGTCAATGAGCAGTTCTTC
TRBV9	TRBJ2-1	many	NA	CASSVGPGRNEQFF	TGTGCCAGCAGCGTAGGTCCGGGGAGGAATGAGCAGTTCTTC
TRBV5-1	TRBJ2-7	many	NA	CASSLTQGYEQYF	TGCGCCAGCAGCCTAACACAGGGTTACGAGCAGTACTTC
TRBV28	TRBJ1-1	many	TRBD1	CASRTGIAAFF	TGTGCCAGCAGGACAGGGATCGCAGCTTTCTTT
TRBV4-2	TRBJ2-3	NA	TRBD2	CASSQDSLGLADSDTQYF	TGTGCCAGCAGCCAAGATTCCCTGGGACTAGCGGACTCAGATACGCAGTATTTT
TRBV27	TRBJ2-7	NA	NA	CASSLGYRADTYEQYF	TGTGCCAGCAGTTTAGGTTACCGGGCAGACACCTACGAGCAGTACTTC
TRBV27	TRBJ1-6	many	NA	CASSFWVNSPLHF	TGTGCCAGCAGTTTTTGGGTTAATTCACCCCTCCACTTT
TRBV10-3	TRBJ1-4	NA	NA	CATSPGATNEKLFF	TGTGCCACCTCCCCAGGGGCAACTAATGAAAAACTGTTTTTT
TRBV6-1	TRBJ1-1	few	NA	CASSEPQHRGTEAFF	TGTGCCAGCAGTGAACCACAGCACCGAGGCACTGAAGCTTTCTTT